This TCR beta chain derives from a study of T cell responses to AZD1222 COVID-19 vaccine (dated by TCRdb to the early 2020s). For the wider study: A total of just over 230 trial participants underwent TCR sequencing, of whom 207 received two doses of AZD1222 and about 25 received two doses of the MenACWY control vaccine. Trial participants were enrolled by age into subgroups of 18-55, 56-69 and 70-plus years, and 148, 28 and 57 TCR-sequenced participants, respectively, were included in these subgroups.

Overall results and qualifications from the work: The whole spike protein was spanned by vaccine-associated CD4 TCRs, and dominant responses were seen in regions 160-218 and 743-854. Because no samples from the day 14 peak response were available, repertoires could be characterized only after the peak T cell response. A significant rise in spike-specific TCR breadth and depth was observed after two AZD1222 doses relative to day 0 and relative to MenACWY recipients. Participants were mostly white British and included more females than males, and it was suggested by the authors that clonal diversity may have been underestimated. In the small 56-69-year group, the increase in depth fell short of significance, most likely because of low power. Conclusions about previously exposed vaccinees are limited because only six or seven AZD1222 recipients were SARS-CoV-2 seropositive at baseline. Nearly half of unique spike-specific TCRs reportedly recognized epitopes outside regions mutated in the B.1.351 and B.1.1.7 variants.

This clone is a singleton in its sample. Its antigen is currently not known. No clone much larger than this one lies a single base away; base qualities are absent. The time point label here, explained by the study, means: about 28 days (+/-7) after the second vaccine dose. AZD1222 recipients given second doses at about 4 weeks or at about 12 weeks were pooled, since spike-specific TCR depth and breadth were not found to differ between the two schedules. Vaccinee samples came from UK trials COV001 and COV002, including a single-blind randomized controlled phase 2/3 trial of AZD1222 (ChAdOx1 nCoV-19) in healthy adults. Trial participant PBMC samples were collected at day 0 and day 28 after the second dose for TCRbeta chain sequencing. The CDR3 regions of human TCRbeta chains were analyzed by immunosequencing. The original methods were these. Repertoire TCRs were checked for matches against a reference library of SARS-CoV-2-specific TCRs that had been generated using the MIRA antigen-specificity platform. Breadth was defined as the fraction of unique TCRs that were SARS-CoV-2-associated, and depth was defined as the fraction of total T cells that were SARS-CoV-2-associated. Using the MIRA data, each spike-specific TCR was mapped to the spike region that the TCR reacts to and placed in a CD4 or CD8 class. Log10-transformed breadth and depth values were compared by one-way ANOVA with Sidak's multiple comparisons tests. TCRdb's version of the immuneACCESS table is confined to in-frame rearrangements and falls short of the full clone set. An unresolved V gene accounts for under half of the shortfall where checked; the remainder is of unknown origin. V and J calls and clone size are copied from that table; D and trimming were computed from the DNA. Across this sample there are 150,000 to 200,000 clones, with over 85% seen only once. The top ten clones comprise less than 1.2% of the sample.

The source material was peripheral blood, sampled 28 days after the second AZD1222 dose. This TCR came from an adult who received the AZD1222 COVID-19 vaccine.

The bases read TGTGCCAGCAGTTACTCGCGACCGGGACAGAACGGAAAACTGTTTTTT. Translation gives CASSYSRPGQNGKLFF. Recombination connected TRBV6-5 to TRBJ1-4, with 7 bases aligning to TRBD1. The CDR3 starts with the cysteine, ends with the phenylalanine, and has 16 residues. Just the 48-base CDR3 DNA is kept, in frame starting at base 1. V trim: 0 bases; J trim: 10 bases; unmatched bases: 11. CDR1 and CDR2 were assigned from the germline V gene as MNHEY and SVGAGI.